This T cell receptor beta chain comes out of a study of Ad26.COV2.S vaccination and SARS-CoV-2 variants. Sequencing used immunoSEQ multiplex PCR; TCRdb keeps in-frame clones, though not all of them. The sample gives under 150,000 clones, 70% to 90% of which show up once; 4.5% to 6% is in the top ten. The CDR3 is 13 amino acids. Looked up from germline, CDR1 is ENHRY and CDR2 is SYGVKD. Trimming shortened V by 4 bases and J by 5 bases, and 8 bases separated the two germline ends. The source of this sequence is a human donor who had recovered from COVID-19. The source was peripheral blood, collected after recovery from COVID-19. The genes are TRBV10-3 and TRBJ2-2, with D tentatively TRBD2 (5 bases). In DNA, the CDR3 is TGTGCCATCAGTGGGACTGCTACCGGGGAGCTGTTTTTT. Residues: CAISGTATGELFF.